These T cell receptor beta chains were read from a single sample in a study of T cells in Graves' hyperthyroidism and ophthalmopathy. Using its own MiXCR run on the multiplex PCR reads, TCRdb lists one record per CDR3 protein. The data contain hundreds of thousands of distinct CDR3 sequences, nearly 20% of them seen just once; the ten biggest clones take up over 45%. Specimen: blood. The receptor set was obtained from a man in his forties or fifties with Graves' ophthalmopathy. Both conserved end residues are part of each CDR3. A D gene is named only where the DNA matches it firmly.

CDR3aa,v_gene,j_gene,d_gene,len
CASSTRRALNTEAFF,TRBV7-2,TRBJ1-1,.,15
CASLPSGYNEQFF,TRBV2,TRBJ2-1,TRBD2,13
CATSPQGAPNTGELLF,TRBV27,TRBJ2-2,TRBD1,16
CAWRRGSYEQYF,TRBV30,TRBJ2-7,.,12
CAWSVQGPGANVLTF,TRBV30,TRBJ2-6,.,15
CAGSLFTDTQYF,TRBV7-8,TRBJ2-3,.,12
CASRPGTGAYEQYF,TRBV2,TRBJ2-7,TRBD1,14
CSARDLADQPQHF,TRBV20-1,TRBJ1-5,.,13
CATGAGASTDTQYF,TRBV10-3,TRBJ2-3,TRBD2,14
CASSPGQGRRDTQYF,TRBV11-2,TRBJ2-3,TRBD1,15
CSVVGRDGAKNIQYF,TRBV29-1,TRBJ2-4,.,15
CASSPYGGQGKAFF,TRBV7-9,TRBJ1-1,TRBD1,14
CASSQLDRANTEAFF,TRBV14,TRBJ1-1,TRBD1,15
CASSFPHDSDPNTEAFF,TRBV11-2,TRBJ1-1,.,17
CASTRTAYTEAFF,TRBV6-1,TRBJ1-1,.,13